The entry below gives a single TCR beta chain sequence along with its context. This specimen comes from a study of blood T cell repertoires in COVID-19. Overall study context: COVID-19 samples from acute and convalescent phases originated in the United States, Italy and Spain.

Germline assignment: CDR1 MNHEY and CDR2 SVGEGT. The junction had 2 bases not matched to a gene; V was cut back by 0 bases and J by 5 bases. This CDR3 spans 14 amino acids. Source study methods: Estimates of nucleated cell counts were drawn from the amplification of reference gene primers. Profiled with immunoSEQ multiplex PCR; TCRdb holds only in-frame clones, not every one. The DNA gave D and trimming, while V, J and clone size come from that table. The sample lists about 150,000 clones; roughly nine tenths were seen once. This clonotype was sampled from a woman in her seventies with acute or convalescent COVID-19. The V gene is TRBV6-2 or TRBV6-3, the J gene TRBJ2-5, with 8 positions matching TRBD1. The sequenced sample was peripheral blood. This CDR3 reads CASSYSRTGETQYF. The CDR3 nucleotides are TGTGCCAGCAGTTACTCGAGGACAGGGGAGACCCAGTACTTC.